These 26 T cell receptor beta chains were sequenced from one sample in a study of T cell repertoires in cytomegalovirus infection. TCRdb fed the reads into MiXCR, producing one record per CDR3 protein. The sample lists under 350,000 distinct CDR3 sequences, more than 8% occurring once. Sequencing input: PBMCs. Receptor source: a human donor in good health (CMV status not recorded). Some clones in this sample may be carry-over from other donors' samples.

This clonotype was detected ten times or more. The V gene is TRBV11-2, the J gene TRBJ2-5, with TRBD2 identical over 11 bases. This CDR3 has 18 residues. V was clipped by 6 bases and J by 5 bases; unmatched bases: 17. Germline values: CDR1 SGHAT, CDR2 FQNNGV. CDR3 region: CASRLRGLAGWAGETQYF. CDR3 coding DNA: TGTGCCAGCAGACTCCGAGGACTAGCGGGTTGGGCCGGGGAGACCCAGTACTTC. The whole variable domain, filled in from reference TRBV11-2 and TRBJ2-5, reads EAGVAQSPRYKIIEKRQSVAFWCNPISGHATLYWYQQILGQGPKLLIQFQNNGVVDDSQLPKDRFSAERLKGVDSTLKIQPAKLEDSAVYLCASRLRGLAGWAGETQYFGPGTRLLVL.

This clonotype was counted many times. The V call is TRBV4-2, the J call TRBJ1-1, with D unclear. V dropped 4 bases and J dropped 6 bases, with 15 bases sitting between them. This CDR3 has 14 residues. CDR1 and CDR2 from the germline V gene are LGHNA and YNFKEQ. The CDR3 reads CASSRDPGESEAFF. Written as DNA, the CDR3 is TGTGCCAGCAGCCGCGACCCCGGGGAGTCTGAAGCTTTCTTT.

This clonotype was observed many times. The chain joins TRBV6-1 to TRBJ1-4; D unresolved. The V end lost 6 bases, the J end lost 0 bases, and 11 bases lay between the germline ends. Germline V gene lookup returns CDR1 MNHNS and CDR2 SASEGT. The CDR3 length is 15 residues. The DNA of the CDR3 is TGTGCCAGCAGGCGAACAGAGGCAACTAATGAAAAACTGTTTTTT. This encodes CASRRTEATNEKLFF.

This clonotype was seen repeatedly, ten times or more. The rearrangement links TRBV10-1 to TRBJ2-1; 12 bases are a match to TRBD2. Trimming at V came to 8 bases and at J to 7 bases, leaving 3 bases not matched to a gene. From germline, CDR1 is WNHNN and CDR2 SYGVQD (reference sequence). This CDR3 comprises 13 residues. The CDR3 DNA follows: TGCGCCAGCCGCGGGACTAGCGGGAATGAGCAGTTCTTC. This encodes CASRGTSGNEQFF.

This clonotype has just a few counts. The chain links TRBV7-8 to TRBJ2-1, with 9 bases lining up with TRBD2. Trimming removed 5 bases from V and 4 bases from J; junction bases left unmatched: 3. The CDR3 runs 14 residues. In germline, CDR1 is SGHVS, CDR2 FQNEAQ. CDR3 sequence (DNA): TGTGCCAGCAGCAGAGCGGGAGGATACAATGAGCAGTTCTTC. It codes for CASSRAGGYNEQFF.

The chain has TRBV6-2 or TRBV6-3 and TRBJ2-3; the D gene could be TRBD1 or TRBD2 (6 bases each). Germline CDR1 is MNHEY and CDR2 is SVGEGT. The CDR3 is 15 residues long. Trimming removed 5 bases from V and 3 bases from J, with 15 bases in between. Written as DNA, the CDR3 is TGTGCCAGCAGTGGACTCCGGGGGCTAACAGATACGCAGTATTTT. Protein product: CASSGLRGLTDTQYF.

The gene calls are TRBV28 and TRBJ2-7; 9 bases are shared with TRBD2. Germline V lookup: CDR1 MDHEN, CDR2 SYDVKM. With V trimmed by 2 bases and J by 5 bases, 7 bases remained unmatched. The length of the CDR3 is 15 residues. The CDR3 spells CASSLLAGSNNEQYF. The CDR3 DNA reads as TGTGCCAGCAGTTTACTAGCGGGGAGTAACAACGAGCAGTACTTC.

This clonotype came up many times. This chain links TRBV15 with TRBJ2-1; no definite D call. The CDR3 is made up of 12 amino acids. The germline V gene has CDR1 LNHNV and CDR2 YYDKDF (reference sequence). Between the trimmed V and J ends, which lost 1 base and 7 bases, there was a span of 5 bases. This CDR3 reads CATSRVMNEQFF. The CDR3 DNA is TGTGCCACCAGCAGAGTGATGAATGAGCAGTTCTTC. Looking up the rest from reference TRBV15 and TRBJ2-1 gives the full variable domain: DAMVIQNPRYQVTQFGKPVTLSCSQTLNHNVMYWYQQKSSQAPKLLFHYYDKDFNNEADTPDNFQSRRPNTSFCFLDIRSPGLGDTAMYLCATSRVMNEQFFGPGTRLTVL.

This clonotype was observed at least ten times. The gene calls are TRBV7-8 and TRBJ1-2; TRBD1 matches at 7 bases. This CDR3 contains 16 residues. With 5 bases clipped from V and 4 bases from J, the junction kept 13 bases outside the gene matches. Germline V gene sequence: CDR1 SGHVS, CDR2 FQNEAQ. In nucleotides, the CDR3 is TGTGCCAGCAGCCTAGGGGGAGGGGGCTTGAGCTATGGCTACACCTTC. It specifies CASSLGGGGLSYGYTF.

This clonotype occurred a few times. This chain joins TRBV20-1 and TRBJ1-5, with D tentatively TRBD1 (5 bases). Trimming took 3 bases from V and 6 from J, leaving 18 bases between them. CDR3 length: 15 amino acids. The germline V gene encodes CDR1 DFQATT and CDR2 SNEGSKA (reference sequence). The CDR3 nucleotides are TGCAGTGCTAGTTCCGGGTCGGGGCTGGGTCAGCCCCAGCATTTT. Protein product: CSASSGSGLGQPQHF.

The table lists this clonotype with many counts. V usage is TRBV28 and J usage is TRBJ2-1, with D possibly being TRBD2 (5 bases). This CDR3 is built from 16 residues. Germline assignment: CDR1 MDHEN and CDR2 SYDVKM. V lost 3 bases, J lost 6 bases, and 18 bases lay in between. CDR3: CASSFVGGSPTNEQFF. The CDR3 nucleotides are TGTGCCAGCAGTTTCGTTGGTGGGAGTCCGACCAATGAGCAGTTCTTC.

The rearrangement links TRBV12-3 or TRBV12-4 to TRBJ2-5; D perhaps matches TRBD2 (5 bases). CDR3 size: 14 residues. Trimming took off 7 bases at V and 9 bases at J, with 21 bases between the two ends. The CDR3 DNA reads as TGTGCCAGCATTACCGGGCTCTCCGGGAAGGCCCAGTACTTC. It codes for CASITGLSGKAQYF.

The CDR3, as DNA: TGTGCCAGTTACGATGGCTACACCTTC. Protein product: CASYDGYTF. V is TRBV6-1 and J is TRBJ1-2; D gene ambiguous. The CDR3 consists of 9 residues. Trimming pared 9 bases from V and 6 bases from J, leaving 5 bases between. In germline, CDR1 is MNHNS, CDR2 SASEGT.

This clonotype was observed many times. The chain couples TRBV19 to TRBJ2-5; 10 bases line up with TRBD1. The CDR3 is 15 amino acids. Germline CDR1 reads LNHDA; CDR2 reads SQIVND (reference sequence). Germline trimming cut 5 bases from V and 5 bases from J; bases unmatched to any gene: 8. The CDR3 loop reads CASSSDRGRPETQYF. The DNA for the CDR3 is TGTGCCAGTAGTTCGGACAGGGGGAGACCGGAGACCCAGTACTTC.

The chain recombines TRBV23-1 with TRBJ2-3; 10 bases are a match to TRBD2. TRBV23-1 is flagged as an ORF with uncertain function. The CDR3 contains 19 residues. Trimming cost V 2 bases and J 0 bases; bases outside gene matches: 11. As DNA, the CDR3 is TGCGCCAGCAGTCAACCCTCCCCGGGACTAGCGACTAGCACAGATACGCAGTATTTT. Its translation is CASSQPSPGLATSTDTQYF.

This clonotype was seen many times. This chain joins TRBV7-2 and TRBJ1-1; TRBD1 matches 7 bases. CDR3 size: 16 residues. J gave up 0 bases and V 5 bases, and 9 bases lay outside the gene matches. Looked up from germline, CDR1 is SGHTA and CDR2 is FQGNSA. CDR3 amino acids: CASSKTGIIMNTEAFF. Written as DNA, the CDR3 is TGTGCCAGCAGCAAGACAGGGATTATAATGAACACTGAAGCTTTCTTT.

This clonotype has only a few counts. The rearrangement links TRBV19 to TRBJ1-1; D is ambiguous. Germline V gene data show CDR1 as LNHDA and CDR2 as SQIVND (reference sequence). The length of the CDR3 is 13 residues. Between the trimmed V and J ends, which lost 4 bases and 9 bases, there was a span of 15 bases. CDR3 nucleotides: TGTGCCAGTAGTACCGAGGCCTTGGGGAAAGCTTTCTTT. This sequence encodes CASSTEALGKAFF. The full variable domain, its missing parts supplied by reference TRBV19 and TRBJ1-1, is DGGITQSPKYLFRKEGQNVTLSCEQNLNHDAMYWYRQDPGQGLRLIYYSQIVNDFQKGDIAEGYSVSREKKESFPLTVTSAQKNPTAFYLCASSTEALGKAFFGQGTRLTVV.

This chain links TRBV5-1 with TRBJ2-5; TRBD1 matches at 10 bases. This CDR3 comprises 15 residues. Per the germline V gene, CDR1 is SGHRS and CDR2 is YFSETQ. V lost 4 bases to trimming and J lost 5 bases; unmatched junction nucleotides: 8. The DNA for the CDR3 is TGCGCCAGCAGCGGAACGACAGGGGGCTGGGAGACCCAGTACTTC. It codes for CASSGTTGGWETQYF.

This clonotype was counted at least ten times. This rearrangement joins TRBV7-2 to TRBJ2-3, with 8 bases identical to TRBD1. V shed 5 bases and J 0 bases; nucleotides not matched to a gene: 4. Germline CDR1 SGHTA, CDR2 FQGNSA. This CDR3 is 15 amino acids long. The CDR3 loop reads CASSRDRQSTDTQYF. The CDR3 coding sequence is TGTGCCAGCAGCAGGGACAGGCAAAGCACAGATACGCAGTATTTT.

The chain uses TRBV27 and TRBJ2-1; D possibly corresponds to TRBD1 (6 bases). The V gene's germline CDR1 is MNHEY and CDR2 SMNVEV (reference sequence). The CDR3 is 17 residues long. The V gene lost 4 bases and the J gene lost 6 bases, with 22 bases spanning the gap. This chain's CDR3 is CASSSPLGQKTFNEQFF. In nucleotides, the CDR3 is TGTGCCAGCAGTTCACCCCTCGGACAGAAAACCTTCAATGAGCAGTTCTTC.

V gene TRBV7-6 combines with J gene TRBJ2-2, with TRBD2 matching 10 bases. Germline CDR1 reads SGHVS; CDR2 reads FNYEAQ. The CDR3 runs to 18 residues. V was pared by 2 bases and J by 0 bases, with 6 bases of the junction left unmatched. CDR3 protein: CASSLFGLAASNTGELFF. The CDR3 DNA reads as TGTGCCAGCAGCTTATTTGGACTAGCGGCCTCGAACACCGGGGAGCTGTTTTTT.

This clonotype was seen at least ten times. The chain has TRBV7-6 and TRBJ2-5, with D possibly matching TRBD2 (5 bases). CDR3 length: 14 amino acids. Germline CDR1 and CDR2: SGHVS and FNYEAQ. V lost 4 bases and J lost 4, with 13 bases in between. CDR3 region: CASSSVRVGETQYF. The CDR3 region has the DNA TGTGCCAGCAGCTCGGTGAGGGTAGGAGAGACCCAGTACTTC.

This clonotype was recorded at least ten times. This chain links TRBV12-3 or TRBV12-4 with TRBJ1-5; unclear D gene. This CDR3 contains 13 residues. V was pared by 6 bases and J by 7 bases, with 13 bases between. This CDR3 is CASSQDARQPQHF. Written as DNA, the CDR3 is TGTGCCAGCAGCCAGGACGCGCGGCAGCCCCAGCATTTT.

Many counts were recorded for this clonotype. The chain has TRBV7-2 and TRBJ2-7; D unresolved. CDR3 length equals 13 residues. V lost 5 bases and J lost 0, with 8 bases in between. Germline lookup yields CDR1 SGHTA and CDR2 FQGNSA. CDR3: CASSTRSSYEQYF. CDR3 DNA: TGTGCCAGCAGCACCCGGAGCTCCTACGAGCAGTACTTC.

The sample holds many counts of this clonotype. V and J are TRBV7-2 and TRBJ2-2; 7 positions agree with TRBD1. The J segment lost 2 bases and the V segment lost 8 bases, leaving 5 bases of the junction unmatched. This CDR3 contains 14 residues. Per germline, CDR1 SGHTA and CDR2 FQGNSA. The CDR3 spells CASRRQGNTGELFF. The CDR3 coding sequence is TGTGCCAGCCGGAGACAGGGTAACACCGGGGAGCTGTTTTTT.

This sequence joins TRBV19 and TRBJ2-5, with 12 positions matching TRBD2. The CDR3 covers 15 residues. Trimming took 6 bases from V and 5 from J; bases not matched to a gene: 7. CDR1 LNHDA and CDR2 SQIVND come from the germline V gene (reference sequence). In DNA, the CDR3 is TGTGCCAGTAGGAGTCGACTAGCGGGGGAGGAGACCCAGTACTTC. It specifies CASRSRLAGEETQYF.